The 30 T cell receptor beta chains below all came from one sample that was sequenced in a study of blood T cells in healthy people across ages. Alongside a J-beta primer mix, a sample-barcoded 5' primer served in a second PCR lasting about 7 to 12 cycles. One entry per CDR3 protein, called by TCRdb with MiXCR from the 5' RACE reads. This sample carries 870,000 or so distinct CDR3 sequences, 29% of them seen once, and the ten largest clones take 15% to 20%. What was sequenced was blood. These receptors came from a woman of 80 years or more in good health.

Many counts were recorded for this clonotype. The genes are TRBV29-1 and TRBJ2-5; 8 bases are a match to TRBD2. CDR3 length: 14 amino acids. The trim removed 5 bases at V and 2 bases at J, leaving 7 bases unmatched. The germline gives CDR1 SQVTM, CDR2 ANQGSEA. For the CDR3, the DNA is TGCAGCGTTCCGATGCGGGGGGATCAAGAGACCCAGTACTTC. Amino acid sequence: CSVPMRGDQETQYF.

This clonotype occurred a few times. The V gene is TRBV2, the J gene TRBJ2-3, with 8 bases fitting TRBD1. Looked up from germline, CDR1 is SNHLY and CDR2 is FYNNEI. Trimming took 9 bases from V and 8 from J; bases not matched to a gene: 13. This CDR3 comprises 14 residues. CDR3 DNA: TGTGCCAGTAGTCCCGGGACAGGTGGCAGTACGCAGTATTTT. Translated, it gives CASSPGTGGSTQYF.

This clonotype was recorded at least ten times. The CDR3 reads CASSFVGDNQPQHF. CDR3 DNA: TGTGCCAGCAGCTTTGTCGGTGACAATCAGCCCCAGCATTTT. The chain carries TRBV7-8 and TRBJ1-5; D gene ambiguous. Germline V CDR1 and CDR2: SGHVS, FQNEAQ. The CDR3 extends over 14 amino acids. V was cut by 3 bases and J by 3 bases, with 9 bases left in between.

This clonotype appeared many times. The chain is built from TRBV12-3 or TRBV12-4 and TRBJ1-2, with no clear D. V lost 5 bases and J 8 bases, leaving 9 bases between the germline ends. The CDR3 has 11 residues. The CDR3 sequence is CASSTSEGYTF. CDR3 bases: TGTGCCAGCAGTACATCAGAGGGCTACACCTTC.

This clonotype was seen many times. The genes are TRBV5-1 and TRBJ1-1; D is undetermined. The V end was cut by 4 bases, the J end by 0 bases, with 13 bases between. This CDR3 region has 15 residues. Germline CDR1 reads SGHRS; CDR2 reads YFSETQ. The CDR3 protein is CASSPDGRVNTEAFF. DNA for the CDR3: TGCGCCAGCAGCCCAGATGGACGGGTGAACACTGAAGCTTTCTTT.

This clonotype was seen a handful of times. This sequence joins TRBV28 and TRBJ2-1; D not resolved. Trimming stripped 11 bases from V and 0 bases from J, with 5 bases between. This CDR3 is built from 11 residues. The germline V gene encodes CDR1 MDHEN and CDR2 SYDVKM. CDR3 DNA: TGTGCCGCCCCCTCCTACAATGAGCAGTTCTTC. Translating it yields CAAPSYNEQFF.

This clonotype has at least ten counts. This chain links TRBV20-1 with TRBJ1-2; 10 positions agree with TRBD1. After removal of 5 bases from V and 2 bases from J, the junction contained 11 bases not matched to a gene. The V gene's germline CDR1 is DFQATT and CDR2 SNEGSKA (reference sequence). The CDR3 length is 16 residues. CDR3 region: CSAPWVGTGVNYGYTF. The CDR3 DNA reads as TGCAGTGCTCCCTGGGTGGGGACAGGGGTAAACTATGGCTACACCTTC.

The CDR3 DNA reads TGTGCCAGCAGCCCCCATGGGGCAGGGGCAGGAACTGAAGCTTTCTTT. Residues: CASSPHGAGAGTEAFF. This chain joins TRBV7-6 and TRBJ1-1; possible D gene TRBD1, 6 bases. The CDR3 covers 16 residues. With 5 bases removed from V and 5 bases from J, the gap between germline ends came to 21 bases. From germline, CDR1 is SGHVS and CDR2 FNYEAQ.

The chain links TRBV10-3 to TRBJ2-1; TRBD2 is a possible D gene (6 bases). This CDR3 is built from 13 residues. Trimming removed 6 bases from V and 7 bases from J, with 13 bases in between. Germline V CDR1 and CDR2: ENHRY, SYGVKD. In nucleotides, the CDR3 is TGTGCCATCAGGGAGAGTGGGGGGAATGAGCAGTTCTTC. Translation: CAIRESGGNEQFF.

CDR3: CASSAQGVSSGANVLTF. CDR3 bases: TGTGCCAGCAGTGCACAGGGGGTTAGCTCTGGGGCCAACGTCCTGACTTTC. The rearrangement uses TRBV25-1 and TRBJ2-6, with 8 bases identical to TRBD1. The length of the CDR3 is 17 residues. V lost 4 bases to trimming and J lost 0 bases; unmatched junction nucleotides: 5. Germline CDR1 and CDR2: MGHDK and SYGVNS.

Of note for this clonotype: A much larger clone differs from this one at a single base, so this may be a read error. V gene TRBV3-1 combines with J gene TRBJ2-1; D is possibly TRBD2 (6 bases). The germline gives CDR1 LGHDT, CDR2 YNNKEL (reference sequence). The CDR3 contains 13 residues. Here the CDR3 reads CASSRGVDNEQVF. In nucleotides, the CDR3 is TGTGCCAGCAGCCGGGGGGTTGACAATGAGCAGGTCTTC.

The chain's CDR3 is CASSPGARGLNEQFF. CDR3 DNA: TGTGCCAGCAGCCCGGGTGCCAGGGGGCTTAATGAGCAGTTCTTC. This sequence joins TRBV7-9 and TRBJ2-1; 8 bases are a match to TRBD1. The CDR3 contains 15 residues. V gave up 5 bases and J gave up 7 bases; unmatched junction bases: 10. In germline, CDR1 is SEHNR, CDR2 FQNEAQ (reference sequence).

This clonotype came up a few times. The chain joins TRBV15 to TRBJ2-7, with 7 bases that match TRBD2. The CDR3 sequence is 17 residues long. The germline CDR1 and CDR2 sequences are LNHNV and YYDKDF (reference sequence). Trimming at V came to 0 bases and at J to 5 bases, leaving 13 bases not matched to a gene. This CDR3 reads CATSRDTWAGVGHEQYF. CDR3 DNA: TGTGCCACCAGCAGAGATACGTGGGCGGGGGTAGGGCACGAGCAGTACTTC.

Regarding this clonotype: A read error may be the cause here, since a much bigger clone is one base away. V usage is TRBV10-2 and J usage is TRBJ2-1, with TRBD2 matching over 9 bases. TRBJ2-7 matches the DNA end more closely, so the J call is doubtful. Germline CDR1 and CDR2: WSHSY and SAAADI. CDR3 length: 14 amino acids. The CDR3 sequence: CASKASGARDEQYF. In DNA form, the CDR3 reads TGCGCCAGCAAGGCTAGCGGGGCGAGGGATGAGCAGTACTTC.

In the case of this clonotype: Possible read error: a much larger clone is one base away. This chain links TRBV18 with TRBJ2-6, with 7 bases fitting TRBD1. The CDR3 has 15 amino acids. CDR1 and CDR2 (germline): KGHSH, LQKENI. The CDR3 DNA sequence: TGTGCCAGCTCCCGCGACAGGGTTGGGGCCAACGCCCTGACTTTC. This codes for CASSRDRVGANALTF.

This chain connects TRBV12-3 or TRBV12-4 to TRBJ2-5; 7 nucleotides align to TRBD2. Trimming cost V 3 bases and J 11 bases; bases outside gene matches: 15. CDR3 length equals 15 residues. CDR3 protein: CASSFGRGRYNEQYF. Written as DNA, the CDR3 is TGTGCCAGCAGTTTTGGGCGGGGGAGATACAATGAGCAGTACTTC.

This clonotype was picked up many times. The chain couples TRBV6-2 or TRBV6-3 to TRBJ2-3; D is uncertain. V gave up 7 bases and J gave up 4 bases, with 9 bases separating them. The germline V gene has CDR1 MNHEY and CDR2 SVGEGT. This CDR3 spans 12 amino acids. The CDR3 DNA sequence: TGTGCCAGCACCCAGGTTGCAGATACGCAGTATTTT. This codes for CASTQVADTQYF.

This clonotype has more than one count but fewer than ten. V usage is TRBV6-1 and J usage is TRBJ2-7; D may be TRBD1 (6 bases). Germline CDR1 and CDR2: MNHNS and SASEGT. CDR3 length: 15 residues. V was pared by 6 bases and J by 2 bases, with 17 bases between. CDR3 DNA sequence: TGTGCCAGCAGCGCACAGGGCCCCTGGGCCTACGAGCAGTACTTC. This sequence encodes CASSAQGPWAYEQYF.

This clonotype appeared many times. The chain has TRBV20-1 and TRBJ2-7; 11 positions match TRBD1. CDR1 and CDR2 from the germline V gene are DFQATT and SNEGSKA (reference sequence). J gave up 4 bases and V 2 bases, and 7 bases lay outside the gene matches. The CDR3 loop spans 15 amino acids. The chain's CDR3 is CSARPGQGARYEQYF. The CDR3 coding sequence is TGCAGTGCTAGACCCGGACAGGGGGCAAGGTACGAGCAGTACTTC.

This clonotype has at least ten counts. V and J are TRBV2 and TRBJ2-1; 11 nucleotides match TRBD2. Losses at the gene ends were 6 bases for V and 15 bases for J; bases not matched to a gene: 7. Germline V gene lookup returns CDR1 SNHLY and CDR2 FYNNEI. The CDR3 length is 12 residues. In DNA, the CDR3 is TGTGCCAGCAGGCGTACTAGCGGGGGCGGGTTCTTC. Amino acids: CASRRTSGGGFF. Together with reference TRBV2 and TRBJ2-1, the CDR3 gives the full variable domain: EPEVTQTPSHQVTQMGQEVILRCVPISNHLYFYWYRQILGQKVEFLVSFYNNEISEKSEIFDDQFSVERPDGSNFTLKIRSTKLEDSAMYFCASRRTSGGGFFGPGTRLTVL.

At least ten counts were recorded for this clonotype. The J gene is TRBJ2-3, the V gene TRBV20-1; 10 bases fit TRBD2. Trimming cost V 6 bases and J 4 bases; bases outside gene matches: 1. The CDR3 length is 12 residues. CDR1 and CDR2 (germline): DFQATT, SNEGSKA (reference sequence). The chain's CDR3 is CSASGGADTQYF. DNA for the CDR3: TGCAGTGCGAGCGGGGGGGCAGATACGCAGTATTTT.

The V and J genes are TRBV7-2 and TRBJ1-1; unclear D gene. This CDR3 is 14 amino acids long. V shed 4 bases and J shed 1 base, with 10 bases lying between them. Germline V lookup: CDR1 SGHTA, CDR2 FQGNSA. This chain's CDR3 is CASSSGRTNTEAFF. CDR3 DNA: TGTGCCAGCAGCTCCGGACGGACGAACACTGAAGCTTTCTTT.

This clonotype was seen a handful of times. A read error may be the cause here, since a much bigger clone is one base away. This chain joins TRBV6-2 or TRBV6-3 and TRBJ2-7; 11 bases map to TRBD2. The CDR3 is 13 amino acids. In germline, CDR1 is MNHEY, CDR2 SVGEGT. J lost 5 bases, V lost 6 bases, and 3 bases had no gene match. CDR3 residues: CASREGLADEQYF. Written as DNA, the CDR3 is TGTGCCAGCAGGGAGGGACTAGCGGACGAGCAGTACTTC.

In its sample, this clonotype was seen many times. The chain recombines TRBV12-3 or TRBV12-4 with TRBJ2-7; the D gene is possibly TRBD2 (6 bases). The CDR3 is 14 amino acids. Trimming removed 3 bases from V and 3 bases from J, with 12 bases in between. CDR3 residues: CASSLGGSLYEQYF. The CDR3 region has the DNA TGTGCCAGCAGTTTGGGGGGTTCTCTCTACGAGCAGTACTTC.

V is TRBV5-6 and J is TRBJ1-2, with D possibly matching TRBD1 (6 bases). The CDR3 extends over 13 amino acids. Trimming removed 4 bases from V and 8 bases from J, with 15 bases in between. CDR1 and CDR2 (germline): SGHDT, YYEEEE. CDR3 bases: TGTGCCAGCAGCGGAGGGGGGGACCGGGGCTACACCTTC. Translating gives CASSGGGDRGYTF.

This chain connects TRBV7-9 to TRBJ2-1, with 7 bases matching TRBD1. This CDR3 is 14 amino acids long. Germline V gene sequence: CDR1 SEHNR, CDR2 FQNEAQ (reference sequence). Trimming at V came to 5 bases and at J to 9 bases, leaving 10 bases not matched to a gene. The CDR3, as DNA: TGTGCCAGCAGCCTAACGCAGGGGGTGGGTGAGCAGTTCTTC. This translates into CASSLTQGVGEQFF.

The rearrangement joins TRBV6-2 or TRBV6-3 to TRBJ2-5; 12 nucleotides align to TRBD2. CDR1 and CDR2 (germline): MNHEY, SVGEGT. The CDR3 covers 17 residues. V lost 6 bases, J lost 5 bases, and 13 bases stayed unmatched. The CDR3 sequence: CASRYGLLAGGPETQYF. CDR3 DNA: TGTGCCAGCAGATACGGGCTTCTAGCGGGGGGGCCGGAGACCCAGTACTTC.

This clonotype was seen repeatedly, ten times or more. This chain links TRBV6-6 with TRBJ1-5; D is ambiguous. Trimming shortened V by 8 bases and J by 0 bases, and 11 bases separated the two germline ends. Germline V gene lookup returns CDR1 MNHNY and CDR2 SVGAGI (reference sequence). The length of the CDR3 is 14 residues. CDR3: CASGSSNSNQPQHF. The CDR3, as DNA: TGTGCCAGCGGATCTAGTAATAGCAATCAGCCCCAGCATTTT.

This sequence joins TRBV4-3 and TRBJ1-1; D not certain. The length of the CDR3 is 15 residues. Trimming shortened V by 1 base and J by 1 base, and 10 bases separated the two germline ends. Germline lookup yields CDR1 LGHNA and CDR2 YSLEER. In DNA form, the CDR3 reads TGCGCCAGCAGCCAAGTTCAGGTTTCGAACACTGAAGCTTTCTTT. Translated, it gives CASSQVQVSNTEAFF.

Comment on this clonotype: A much more abundant neighbour one base away suggests this may be a read error. No conserved phenylalanine or tryptophan ends this CDR3, so it is likely a read error. The rearrangement links TRBV12-3 or TRBV12-4 to TRBJ2-1; a weak D match, TRBD1 (7 bases). V was pared by 8 bases and J by 0 bases, with 14 bases between. The CDR3 totals 15 residues. The CDR3 is CASRPQGGSYNEQFC. CDR3 DNA: TGTGCCAGCCGTCCCCAGGGGGGCTCCTACAATGAGCAGTTCTGC.